The rows below give T cell receptor beta chains drawn from one sample of a study of neurological immune-mediated disorders. TCRdb processed the 5' RACE reads anew with MiXCR; each CDR3 protein has one entry. The table lists just over 95,000 distinct CDR3 sequences, roughly 4% of them singletons, with around 6% in the top ten. The sequenced sample consisted of PBMCs. All receptors derive from a woman between 18 and 29 years old with multiple sclerosis. Each CDR3 is given with its conserved first and last residue. Fields, in order: clone size, J gene, V gene, D gene, CDR3 DNA, CDR3 protein. A D gene is named only where the DNA matches it firmly. The size entry gives how often the clone was seen (once, few, many) or a class if it is expanded.

many	TRBJ2-1	TRBV18	-	TGTGCCAGCTCACCAACCAATGAGCAGTTCTTC	CASSPTNEQFF
many	TRBJ2-5	TRBV5-6	-	TGTGCCAGCAGCCATGGTGGGGTTTCCCAAGAGACCCAGTACTTC	CASSHGGVSQETQYF
many	TRBJ1-3	TRBV7-2	-	TGTGCCAGCAGCGGACAAATCCTAAACACCATATATTTT	CASSGQILNTIYF
many	TRBJ2-7	TRBV28	-	TGTGCCAGCAGTTCTCCGGGACACGGGGGCTCCTACGAGCAGTACTTC	CASSSPGHGGSYEQYF
many	TRBJ2-1	TRBV5-8	-	TGTGCCAGCAGCTCCCGGGACCAAGCCTACAATGAGCAGTTCTTC	CASSSRDQAYNEQFF
many	TRBJ2-7	TRBV10-3	-	TGTGCCATCAGCACGGAGGGATTCTACGAGCAGTACTTC	CAISTEGFYEQYF
many	TRBJ2-3	TRBV20-1	-	TGCAGTGCTAGAATGCAACAGACGCTCACAGATACGCAGTATTTT	CSARMQQTLTDTQYF
many	TRBJ1-3	TRBV7-2	-	TGTGCCAGCAGCCCACGGGGGCCGGGGTCGAATGGAAACACCATATATTTT	CASSPRGPGSNGNTIYF
many	TRBJ2-3	TRBV20-1	-	TGCAGTGCTACCAGGGGAACCCTCACAGATACGCAGTATTTT	CSATRGTLTDTQYF
many	TRBJ2-5	TRBV5-1	TRBD2	TGCGCCAGCAGCGTTAGCGGGGGTGAGACCCAGTACTTC	CASSVSGGETQYF
many	TRBJ2-5	TRBV3-1	TRBD2	TGTGCCAGCAGCCAAGGAGGTTCAGGACTAGGAGAGACCCAGTACTTC	CASSQGGSGLGETQYF
many	TRBJ2-1	TRBV5-1	TRBD1	TGCGCCAGCAGCTTCGACAGGGCCAACAATGAGCAGTTCTTC	CASSFDRANNEQFF
few	TRBJ2-5	TRBV5-1	TRBD2	TGCGCCAGCGTTTCTTCTAGCGGGCCATTCCAAGAGACCCAGTACTTC	CASVSSSGPFQETQYF
few	TRBJ2-2	TRBV6-5	-	TGTGCCAGCAGTTGGGGGGGCCATACCGGGGAGCTGTTTTTT	CASSWGGHTGELFF
many	TRBJ1-2	TRBV20-1	TRBD1	TGCAGTGCTCCGGACAGGGACTATGGCTACACCTTC	CSAPDRDYGYTF
many	TRBJ2-7	TRBV10-3	TRBD1	TGTGCCATCAGTGACTGGCAGGGGGCCTACGAGCAGTACTTC	CAISDWQGAYEQYF
many	TRBJ2-7	TRBV20-1	TRBD1	TGCAGTGTGAGAAAGGGGGCTGGCGACGAGCAGTACTTC	CSVRKGAGDEQYF
many	TRBJ2-1	TRBV6-5	-	TGTGCCAGCAGTCCACTAGTCCGCTCCTACAATGAGCAGTTCTTC	CASSPLVRSYNEQFF
many	TRBJ2-2	TRBV6-1	-	TGTGCCAGCAGTGAAGCGTCCACGTCCGGGGAGCTGTTTTTT	CASSEASTSGELFF
many	TRBJ2-6	TRBV20-1	-	TGCAGTGCTGACGACAGGATGGGGGCCAACGTCCTGACTTTC	CSADDRMGANVLTF